This T cell receptor (beta chain) was identified in a study of PD-1 blockade in classical Hodgkin lymphoma. All patients relapsed after autologous stem cell transplantation, and brentuximab vedotin exposure varied. Here immunoSEQ multiplex PCR was the method, and the copy in TCRdb shows in-frame clones only, minus some. The sample yields under 75,000 clones, around 89% seen once. Note on this clone: No conserved phenylalanine or tryptophan ends this CDR3, so it is likely a read error.

Per germline, CDR1 GTSNPN and CDR2 SVGIG (reference sequence). This CDR3 is built from 15 residues. Trimming cost V 3 bases and J 4 bases; bases outside gene matches: 9. This specimen consisted of peripheral blood mononuclear cells (PBMCs), obtained before the second cycle of nivolumab. The sequence derives from a human donor with classical Hodgkin lymphoma. The chain couples TRBV30 to TRBJ1-2, with 9 bases fitting TRBD1. CDR3: CAWSEQGAHRYGYTL. DNA of the CDR3: TGTGCCTGGAGCGAACAGGGGGCGCATCGCTATGGCTACACCCTC.